These 19 T cell receptor beta chains were sequenced from one sample in a study of cytomegalovirus exposure and HLA in healthy donors. The PCR had 60 Vbeta and 13 Jbeta primers. TCRdb's table, derived via immunoSEQ multiplex PCR, lists solely in-frame clones and lacks some. The sample shows about 160,000 clones, approximately 81% of them seen only once. The sample comprised PBMCs. The receptors here all came from a man between 18 and 35 years old in good health and CMV-seropositive.

The rearrangement uses TRBV11-1 and TRBJ2-3; 9 bases fit TRBD1. The CDR3 runs to 15 residues. CDR1 is SGHAT and CDR2 is FQDESV in the germline V gene (reference sequence). V shed 1 base and J 7 bases; nucleotides not matched to a gene: 6. CDR3 bases: TGTGCCAGCAGCTTAGACACAGGGGGCGCGAATACGCAGTATTTT. This translates into CASSLDTGGANTQYF.

The chain couples TRBV28 to TRBJ2-7; D ambiguous. Germline CDR1 reads MDHEN; CDR2 reads SYDVKM. The CDR3 totals 14 residues. V was clipped by 8 bases and J by 4 bases, with 18 bases between them. The CDR3 loop reads CASHGLPEFYEQYF. In DNA form, the CDR3 reads TGTGCCAGCCATGGCCTGCCTGAATTTTACGAGCAGTACTTC.

This clone has only a few counts. The chain links TRBV7-2 to TRBJ2-7; perhaps TRBD2 as D (6 bases). Germline-derived CDR1 and CDR2 are SGHTA and FQGNSA. V lost 4 bases and J lost 5, with 21 bases in between. The CDR3 is 16 residues long. Here the CDR3 reads CASSSTPGRGSHEQYF. The CDR3 DNA reads as TGTGCCAGCAGCTCGACCCCGGGGCGGGGTTCCCACGAGCAGTACTTC.

The sample holds one count of this clone. This chain connects TRBV6-1 to TRBJ2-1, with D unclear. Germline V gene sequence: CDR1 MNHNS, CDR2 SASEGT. There are 14 residues in the CDR3. V was clipped by 7 bases and J by 1 base, with 11 bases between them. CDR3 residues: CASKNSLSYNEQFF. The CDR3 DNA sequence: TGTGCCAGCAAGAACAGTCTTTCCTACAATGAGCAGTTCTTC.

The chain joins TRBV30 to TRBJ1-3, with D tentatively TRBD1 (6 bases). The V and J ends lost 3 bases and 6 bases respectively, with 15 bases between them. CDR1 is GTSNPN and CDR2 is SVGIG in the germline V gene (reference sequence). The CDR3 contains 14 residues. This CDR3 is CAWSPPGQTNTIYF. CDR3 DNA: TGTGCCTGGAGCCCTCCGGGACAAACAAACACCATATATTTT.

The chain recombines TRBV10-3 with TRBJ2-2; D may be TRBD1 (5 bases). The germline CDR1 and CDR2 sequences are ENHRY and SYGVKD. Trimming took 2 bases from V and 3 from J, leaving 7 bases between them. This CDR3 is 14 amino acids long. CDR3: CAISETGDTGELFF. CDR3 in DNA: TGTGCCATCAGTGAGACAGGAGACACCGGGGAGCTGTTTTTT.

The V call is TRBV27, the J call TRBJ2-7; the D is unclear. Germline V gene data show CDR1 as MNHEY and CDR2 as SMNVEV (reference sequence). The CDR3 runs to 14 residues. Trimming shortened V by 5 bases and J by 6 bases, and 17 bases separated the two germline ends. CDR3 protein: CASSPFQTPLEQYF. The DNA for the CDR3 is TGTGCCAGCAGTCCCTTTCAGACTCCCCTCGAGCAGTACTTC.

In DNA, the CDR3 is TGTGCCAGCAGCTCATCCAGAGACAGGGGGCGCGGGAGATACGAGCAGTACTTC. Residues: CASSSSRDRGRGRYEQYF. V and J are TRBV5-8 and TRBJ2-7; the match to TRBD1 covers 10 bases. Germline V gene lookup returns CDR1 SGHTS and CDR2 YDEGEE. V was pared by 3 bases and J by 4 bases, with 16 bases of the junction left unmatched. The CDR3 loop spans 18 amino acids.

The chain links TRBV30 to TRBJ1-1; D might be TRBD1 (6 bases). V lost 0 bases and J 2 bases, leaving 16 bases between the germline ends. The CDR3 sequence is 16 residues long. Germline V gene sequence: CDR1 GTSNPN, CDR2 SVGIG (reference sequence). The CDR3 nucleotides are TGTGCCTGGAGTGTAAGGGGGTTTGGAGCCAACACTGAAGCTTTCTTT. Protein sequence: CAWSVRGFGANTEAFF.

The chain couples TRBV6-5 to TRBJ2-7; D might be TRBD2 (5 bases). The germline CDR1 and CDR2 sequences are MNHEY and SVGAGI. Between the trimmed V and J ends, which lost 8 bases and 5 bases, there was a span of 16 bases. CDR3 size: 13 residues. The CDR3 DNA sequence: TGTGCCAGCGTTGGCCCGGGAAGGGACGAGCAGTACTTC. Its protein product is CASVGPGRDEQYF.

J is TRBJ2-3 and V is TRBV7-2; 12 nucleotides line up with TRBD2. Germline trimming cut 5 bases from V and 7 bases from J; bases unmatched to any gene: 10. The CDR3 extends over 16 amino acids. Germline V gives CDR1 SGHTA, CDR2 FQGNSA. The CDR3 reads CASSPPGLAGSNTQYF. In DNA, the CDR3 is TGTGCCAGCAGCCCCCCGGGACTAGCGGGCTCGAATACGCAGTATTTT.

The chain recombines TRBV4-1 with TRBJ1-6; D is possibly TRBD1 (6 bases). The germline V gene encodes CDR1 MGHRA and CDR2 YSYEKL. The CDR3 covers 16 residues. Trimming took off 2 bases at V and 4 bases at J, with 12 bases between the two ends. This CDR3 is CASSQMPGVYNSPLHF. The CDR3 coding sequence is TGCGCCAGCAGCCAAATGCCAGGGGTATATAATTCACCCCTCCACTTT.

J is TRBJ2-3 and V is TRBV6-5; 12 bases agree with TRBD2. With V trimmed by 5 bases and J by 6 bases, 6 bases remained unmatched. The germline CDR1 and CDR2 sequences are MNHEY and SVGAGI. This CDR3 has 15 residues. The CDR3 region has the DNA TGTGCCAGCAGTGCTAGCGGGGGGGCCCGGGATACGCAGTATTTT. This translates into CASSASGGARDTQYF.

This clone was recorded once. The V call is TRBV27, the J call TRBJ1-6; 12 nucleotides agree with TRBD1. This CDR3 region has 15 residues. Trimming at V came to 2 bases and at J to 9 bases, leaving 2 bases not matched to a gene. The germline gives CDR1 MNHEY, CDR2 SMNVEV (reference sequence). CDR3 protein: CASSLGTGGVSPLHF. Written as DNA, the CDR3 is TGTGCCAGCAGTTTAGGGACAGGGGGCGTTTCACCCCTCCACTTT.

This clone was seen just once. V gene TRBV7-2 combines with J gene TRBJ1-1; 11 nucleotides line up with TRBD1. Germline V lookup: CDR1 SGHTA, CDR2 FQGNSA. CDR3 length: 15 amino acids. The trim removed 6 bases at V and 5 bases at J, leaving 8 bases unmatched. This chain's CDR3 is CASRWTGGAETEAFF. The DNA of the CDR3 is TGTGCCAGCAGATGGACAGGGGGCGCCGAAACTGAAGCTTTCTTT.

The chain is built from TRBV2 and TRBJ2-5; 7 nucleotides line up with TRBD2. The V segment lost 6 bases and the J segment 2 bases; nucleotides outside the gene matches: 9. Germline CDR1 and CDR2: SNHLY and FYNNEI. The CDR3 has 15 residues. The CDR3 nucleotides are TGTGCCAGCAGGACCGGGACTATTGGGCAAGAGACCCAGTACTTC. It codes for CASRTGTIGQETQYF.

This clone is labeled as medium-sized. This chain uses TRBV9 with TRBJ2-3, with 7 bases aligning to TRBD2. The CDR3 extends over 16 amino acids. V trimming: 6 bases; J trimming: 2 bases; junction bases outside the gene matches: 12. The germline CDR1 and CDR2 sequences are SGDLS and YYNGEE. The CDR3 nucleotides read TGTGCCAGCACTCCAAGGGAGGGGCCTGACACAGATACGCAGTATTTT. This codes for CASTPREGPDTDTQYF.

The genes are TRBV7-8 and TRBJ1-5; no definite D call. From germline, CDR1 is SGHVS and CDR2 FQNEAQ. Trimming took off 0 bases at V and 4 bases at J, with 7 bases between the two ends. CDR3 length: 14 amino acids. The CDR3 DNA is TGTGCCAGCAGCTTAGCACAGTATAATCAGCCCCAGCATTTT. It specifies CASSLAQYNQPQHF.

This chain links TRBV27 with TRBJ2-7, with 7 bases matching TRBD1. The CDR3 is 13 residues long. Germline assignment: CDR1 MNHEY and CDR2 SMNVEV (reference sequence). V lost 10 bases, J lost 0 bases, and 6 bases stayed unmatched. The CDR3 sequence: CAIPGQSSYEQYF. The CDR3 region has the DNA TGTGCCATTCCGGGACAGAGCTCCTACGAGCAGTACTTC.